The rows below give T cell receptor beta chains drawn from one sample of a study of shared clonotypes between healthy human individuals. Method: immunoSEQ multiplex PCR; TCRdb's copy keeps in-frame clones and lacks some. The sample holds over 750,000 clones, about 96% seen once. The sequencing input was naive CD8+ T cells sorted from blood. The receptor source for this set is a man in his thirties or forties in good health. Each CDR3 is given with its conserved first and last residue. A D gene is named only where the DNA matches it firmly. Clone size is stated in some rows and not others, as once, few, many or a class when expanded.

size	V	J	D	CDR3	DNA
NA	TRBV7-8	TRBJ1-2	TRBD1	CASSSKTRPGQGANYGYTF	TGTGCCAGCAGCAGCAAGACGAGGCCGGGACAGGGGGCTAACTATGGCTACACCTTC
NA	TRBV7-9	TRBJ2-7	NA	CASSPPSQGEQYF	TGTGCCAGCAGCCCCCCCAGCCAGGGGGAGCAGTACTTC
NA	TRBV7-5	TRBJ1-5	NA	CVRSGPSQPQHF	TGTGTCAGAAGCGGACCCAGTCAGCCCCAGCATTTT
NA	TRBV27	TRBJ2-5	NA	CASSLLGEDRLVETQYF	TGTGCCAGCAGTTTATTGGGGGAGGACCGCCTCGTCGAGACCCAGTACTTC
NA	TRBV5-6	TRBJ2-1	NA	CASSLGRTYNEQFF	TGTGCCAGCAGCTTAGGGCGAACCTACAATGAGCAGTTCTTC
NA	TRBV5-6	TRBJ2-7	TRBD1	CASSRTGEKYEQYF	TGTGCCAGCAGCCGGACAGGGGAGAAATACGAGCAGTACTTC
NA	TRBV29-1	TRBJ1-1	NA	CSARGARNTEAFF	TGCAGCGCTCGGGGGGCGCGAAACACTGAAGCTTTCTTT
once	TRBV7-6	TRBJ2-7	TRBD2	CASSPGAGETYEQYF	TGTGCCAGCAGCCCTGGGGCGGGAGAGACCTACGAGCAGTACTTC
NA	TRBV7-2	TRBJ1-3	NA	CASSLGGNTIYF	TGTGCCAGCAGCTTAGGCGGAAACACCATATATTTT
NA	TRBV27	TRBJ1-2	TRBD1	CASSPGTGSGYGYTF	TGTGCCAGCAGTCCAGGGACAGGGAGCGGCTATGGCTACACCTTC
NA	TRBV5-5	TRBJ2-5	TRBD2	CASKKTSGTIVETQYF	TGTGCCAGCAAGAAGACTAGCGGGACAATTGTGGAGACCCAGTACTTC
NA	TRBV15	TRBJ2-2	NA	CATSNQFKPRRSNTGELFF	TGTGCCACCAGCAACCAGTTTAAGCCCAGGCGATCGAACACCGGGGAGCTGTTTTTT
NA	TRBV4-1	TRBJ2-3	TRBD2	CASSQLAGGPMADTQYF	TGCGCCAGCAGCCAACTAGCGGGAGGGCCCATGGCAGATACGCAGTATTTT
NA	TRBV2	TRBJ1-1	NA	CASSGTLRGTEAFF	TGTGCCAGCAGCGGGACTCTCCGTGGGACTGAAGCTTTCTTT
NA	TRBV4-3	TRBJ2-2	NA	CASSQDHIGGRGELFF	TGCGCCAGCAGCCAAGATCATATTGGGGGGCGCGGGGAGCTGTTTTTT